These 18 T cell receptor beta chains share one sample of origin, sequenced in a study of prognosis after radiotherapy for stage I lung cancer. Researchers used two-round multiplex PCR to amplify TCR beta CDR3 starting from genomic DNA. The use of primers specific to each TRBV and TRBJ gene characterized first-round PCR. TCRdb fed the multiplex PCR reads into MiXCR, producing one record per CDR3 protein. The sample includes 30,000 to 40,000 distinct CDR3 sequences, 30% to 35% of them seen just once. Sample: PBMCs, taken before or after stereotactic body radiation therapy (not recorded which). These receptors originate from a donor aged 50 or older with non-small cell lung cancer.

Concerning this clonotype: A junction end diverges from the germline sequence, so it may reflect a read error. This chain joins TRBV20-1 and TRBJ2-3; weak D call: TRBD2 (6 bases). CDR3 length: 14 amino acids. The germline V gene encodes CDR1 DFQATT and CDR2 SNEGSKA (reference sequence). The CDR3 reads CSAQRAVDLYTQYF. CDR3 bases: TGCAGTGCCCAGCGGGCAGTGGACTTATATACTCAGTATTTT.

In its sample, this clonotype was seen many times. The J gene is TRBJ1-2, the V gene TRBV10-3, with unresolved D. The V end lost 3 bases, the J end lost 0 bases, and 17 bases lay between the germline ends. There are 17 residues in the CDR3. The V gene's germline CDR1 is ENHRY and CDR2 SYGVKD. CDR3 sequence reads: CAISETRALSANYGYTF. The DNA of the CDR3 is TGTGCCATCAGTGAAACGCGGGCCCTCTCCGCTAACTATGGCTACACCTTC.

In the case of this clonotype: A far larger clone is off by one base, so a read error is likely. DNA for the CDR3: TGTGCCAGCAGTTATTCCTCTTGGTACGAGCAGTACTTC. Translation: CASSYSSWYEQYF. The chain is built from TRBV6-9 and TRBJ2-7; no clear D. Between the trimmed V and J ends, which lost 0 bases and 4 bases, there was a span of 7 bases. The CDR3 has 13 amino acids. Looked up from germline, CDR1 is MNHGY and CDR2 is SVAAGI.

This clonotype was seen repeatedly, ten times or more. CDR3 sequence: CASAKQGGPYEQYF. In DNA form, the CDR3 reads TGTGCCAGCGCTAAACAGGGGGGCCCCTACGAGCAGTACTTC. This chain joins TRBV11-2 and TRBJ2-7, with TRBD1 matching 8 bases. Losses at the gene ends were 8 bases for V and 2 bases for J; bases not matched to a gene: 8. The CDR3 is made up of 14 amino acids. CDR1 is SGHAT, CDR2 FQNNGV, per germline.

Concerning this clonotype itself: The junction and the germline gene differ at one end; a read error may be behind it. This rearrangement joins TRBV6-2 or TRBV6-3 to TRBJ2-2; D is unresolved. Looked up from germline, CDR1 is MNHEY and CDR2 is SVGEGT. The CDR3 consists of 14 residues. The CDR3 DNA reads TGTGCCAGCAGCCAGGACGAGAACACCGGTGAGCTGTTTTTT. It yields the protein CASSQDENTGELFF.

The chain couples TRBV10-3 to TRBJ1-2, with D uncertain. V was cut by 4 bases and J by 6 bases, with 21 bases left in between. Germline-derived CDR1 and CDR2 are ENHRY and SYGVKD. The CDR3 length is 16 residues. The DNA of the CDR3 is TGTGCCATCAGTGTATCCAGTGGGTTGGATCTTGATGGCTACACCTTC. This encodes CAISVSSGLDLDGYTF.

In this sample, this clonotype turned up many times. The V call is TRBV9, the J call TRBJ1-2; 8 bases are shared with TRBD1. CDR1 is SGDLS, CDR2 YYNGEE, per germline. This CDR3 has 16 amino acids. The trim removed 2 bases at V and 7 bases at J, leaving 13 bases unmatched. CDR3 sequence reads: CASSVDRWTGSAGYTF. In nucleotides, the CDR3 is TGTGCCAGCAGCGTTGACAGATGGACAGGGTCCGCTGGCTACACCTTC.

This clonotype was picked up many times. The chain recombines TRBV18 with TRBJ1-1; 8 nucleotides match TRBD1. V trimming: 3 bases; J trimming: 4 bases; junction bases outside the gene matches: 4. Per the germline V gene, CDR1 is KGHSH and CDR2 is LQKENI. This CDR3 contains 14 residues. The CDR3 nucleotides are TGTGCCAGCTCACCGACAGGGGAGGGCACTGAAGCTTTCTTT. The encoded protein is CASSPTGEGTEAFF.

In this sample, this clonotype turned up many times. The chain combines TRBV7-3 with TRBJ2-3, with unresolved D. CDR3 length equals 13 residues. V was cut by 3 bases and J by 3 bases, with 7 bases left in between. Looked up from germline, CDR1 is SGHTA and CDR2 is FQGTGA. The CDR3 here is CASSLGMTDTQYF. CDR3 DNA sequence: TGTGCCAGCAGCTTGGGGATGACAGATACGCAGTATTTT.

The sample holds many counts of this clonotype. The chain joins TRBV4-1 to TRBJ1-6; 7 bases are a match to TRBD1. From germline, CDR1 is MGHRA and CDR2 YSYEKL. The CDR3 loop spans 16 amino acids. V lost 0 bases to trimming and J lost 7 bases; unmatched junction nucleotides: 6. For the CDR3, the DNA is TGCGCCAGCAGCCAAGAGACAGGGAGAACCAATTCACCCCTCCACTTT. It yields the protein CASSQETGRTNSPLHF.

The chain employs TRBV5-1 and TRBJ2-1; D gene unclear. Germline V gives CDR1 SGHRS, CDR2 YFSETQ. The CDR3 runs to 14 residues. Trimming pared 0 bases from V and 5 bases from J, leaving 9 bases between. This chain's CDR3 is CASSLGSSDNEQFF. CDR3 nucleotides: TGCGCCAGCAGCTTGGGTAGCAGTGACAATGAGCAGTTCTTC.

Comment on this clonotype: The junction departs from the called germline gene at one end, perhaps through a read error. The V and J genes are TRBV6-1 and TRBJ2-7, with TRBD2 matching 8 bases. Germline CDR1 reads MNHNS; CDR2 reads SASEGT. There are 17 residues in the CDR3. CDR3 sequence (DNA): TGTGCCAGCATGAGGGGACGGGGGGGCTCCAGCTCCTACGAGAAGTACTTC. It encodes CASMRGRGGSSSYEKYF.

This chain joins TRBV7-2 and TRBJ2-7; 9 nucleotides match TRBD1. V lost 5 bases, J lost 0 bases, and 5 bases stayed unmatched. Germline V lookup: CDR1 SGHTA, CDR2 FQGNSA. This CDR3 has 15 amino acids. As DNA, the CDR3 is TGTGCCAGCAGCCGCGGGACAGGGCGCTCCTACGAGCAGTACTTC. Translating it yields CASSRGTGRSYEQYF.

To note about this clonotype: At one boundary the junction diverges from the germline segment, which might be a read error. This chain joins TRBV10-3 and TRBJ1-2; D is unresolved. The CDR3 is made up of 17 amino acids. In germline, CDR1 is ENHRY, CDR2 SYGVKD. The CDR3 protein is CVISETRALSSNYGYTF. The CDR3 nucleotides are TGTGTCATCAGTGAAACGCGGGCCCTCTCCTCTAACTATGGCTACACCTTC.

The chain employs TRBV28 and TRBJ2-6; 8 bases fit TRBD1. Looked up from germline, CDR1 is MDHEN and CDR2 is SYDVKM. The CDR3 sequence is 16 residues long. V lost 8 bases, J lost 0 bases, and 6 bases stayed unmatched. CDR3 sequence reads: CASHGTGNSGANVLTF. CDR3 sequence (DNA): TGTGCCAGCCACGGGACAGGTAACTCTGGGGCCAACGTCCTGACTTTC.

This clonotype has at least ten counts. This chain links TRBV30 with TRBJ1-2; the D gene is possibly TRBD1 (6 bases). The CDR3 spans 15 residues. Deletions cut 8 bases from V and 2 bases from J, with 21 bases between. Germline CDR1 GTSNPN, CDR2 SVGIG (reference sequence). For the CDR3, the DNA is TGTGCCGCACCGACGGTGGGGGGGCCCAACTATGGCTACACCTTC. Translating gives CAAPTVGGPNYGYTF.

In this sample, this clonotype turned up many times. The J gene is TRBJ1-1, the V gene TRBV27, with 7 nucleotides matching TRBD1. The V gene's germline CDR1 is MNHEY and CDR2 SMNVEV (reference sequence). There are 16 residues in the CDR3. V lost 5 bases, J lost 0 bases, and 9 bases stayed unmatched. This CDR3 reads CASSPSTGNMNTEAFF. DNA of the CDR3: TGTGCCAGCAGTCCCTCGACAGGGAACATGAACACTGAAGCTTTCTTT.

This clonotype was found many times. The V gene is TRBV7-9, the J gene TRBJ2-3, with 10 bases aligning to TRBD2. Germline V gene sequence: CDR1 SEHNR, CDR2 FQNEAQ (reference sequence). This CDR3 contains 16 residues. The V segment lost 3 bases and the J segment 0 bases; nucleotides outside the gene matches: 3. This chain's CDR3 is CASSFPSGGSTDTQYF. The CDR3 nucleotides are TGTGCCAGCAGCTTCCCTAGCGGGGGTAGCACAGATACGCAGTATTTT.